This TCR beta chain was captured by sequencing in a study of blood T cells in healthy people across ages. Together with a sample-barcoded 5' primer, a J-beta primer mix was included in a second PCR lasting about 6 to 12 cycles. Every cDNA molecule carried a tag from a template-switch adaptor bearing 12 random nucleotides. TCRdb recomputed calls from the 5' RACE reads with MiXCR, one row per CDR3 protein. The repertoire has more than 700,000 distinct CDR3 sequences, around 50% of them found once; the top ten carry around 18%. Trimming took 8 bases from V and 5 from J; bases not matched to a gene: 7. The CDR3 consists of 13 residues. In germline, CDR1 is KGHDR, CDR2 SFDVKD.

This receptor was taken from a man aged 80 or over in good health. The V and J genes are TRBV24-1 and TRBJ2-5, with 7 nucleotides matching TRBD1. The sample was blood. DNA of the CDR3: TGTGCCACCATTGTTACAGGGGCGGAGACCCAGTACTTC. Its protein is CATIVTGAETQYF.